Given below is one T cell receptor beta chain in context. Its antigen is still unknown. These data originate in a study of OX40 agonist ivuxolimab in advanced cancers. Study details: Previous treatment with anti-PD-1, anti-PD-L1 or anti-CTLA-4 therapy was allowed; 40% had received some.

Using immunoSEQ multiplex PCR, the repertoire was profiled, and TCRdb retains in-frame clones only, with some absent. The sample has tens of thousands of clones; around 89% are singletons. Germline CDR1 MDHEN, CDR2 SYDVKM. After removal of 4 bases from V and 0 bases from J, the junction contained 6 bases not matched to a gene. The CDR3 contains 16 residues. Study observations and caveats: At doses 0.1 to 3.0 mg/kg, CD4+ and CD8+ clones expanded. The mean number of expanded clones was higher in CD8+ T cells than in CD4+.

Patients with autoimmune history or systemic immunosuppression were excluded. The origin of this receptor is an adult with an advanced solid tumor such as melanoma, head and neck, liver or kidney cancer. The chain has TRBV28 and TRBJ2-7; 10 bases align to TRBD1. The sequencing here drew on CD4+ or CD8+ T cells sorted from blood, taken in a trial of the OX40 agonist ivuxolimab. The CDR3 sequence is CASSSTGTGASYEQYF. Here the CDR3 DNA reads TGTGCCAGCAGTTCAACCGGGACAGGGGCCTCCTACGAGCAGTACTTC.